This is a list of T cell receptor beta chains from one sample in a study of blood T cell repertoires in COVID-19. Assay used: immunoSEQ multiplex PCR; TCRdb lists only in-frame clones, some missing. This table has some 97,000 clones, about 88% appearing once. The sample taken for sequencing was peripheral blood. The receptors here all came from a man aged 30 to 45 in a cohort sampled during active COVID-19. The CDR3 runs from the conserved cysteine through the conserved F or W. A D gene is named only where the DNA matches it firmly. The size entry is marked missing in some rows and otherwise reads once, few, many or a size class.

clone size: -
D gene: -
CDR3 length: 17
V gene: TRBV6-2/TRBV6-3
J gene: TRBJ1-5
CDR3 protein: CASSSPGLTRSNQPQHF
CDR3 DNA: TGTGCCAGCAGTTCCCCTGGACTCACCCGTAGCAATCAGCCCCAGCATTTT

clone size: once
D gene: TRBD2
CDR3 length: 17
V gene: TRBV7-6
J gene: TRBJ2-3
CDR3 protein: CASSLALAGASTDTQYF
CDR3 DNA: TGTGCCAGCAGCTTAGCGCTAGCGGGGGCCAGCACAGATACGCAGTATTTT

clone size: -
D gene: TRBD1
CDR3 length: 15
V gene: TRBV5-1
J gene: TRBJ1-4
CDR3 protein: CASSRQGLEGEKLFF
CDR3 DNA: TGCGCCAGCAGCAGACAGGGATTAGAGGGGGAAAAACTGTTTTTT

clone size: -
D gene: -
CDR3 length: 13
V gene: TRBV5-8
J gene: TRBJ2-6
CDR3 protein: CASSRAGANVLTF
CDR3 DNA: TGTGCCAGCAGCCGAGCTGGGGCCAACGTCCTGACTTTC

clone size: few
D gene: -
CDR3 length: 15
V gene: TRBV6-2/TRBV6-3
J gene: TRBJ1-5
CDR3 protein: CASSWLDSLNQPQHF
CDR3 DNA: TGTGCCAGCAGTTGGTTGGACAGCCTCAATCAGCCCCAGCATTTT

clone size: -
D gene: -
CDR3 length: 15
V gene: TRBV25-1
J gene: TRBJ2-3
CDR3 protein: CASSPGVMGTDTQYF
CDR3 DNA: TGTGCCAGCAGTCCAGGGGTGATGGGAACAGATACGCAGTATTTT

clone size: -
D gene: -
CDR3 length: 12
V gene: TRBV24-1
J gene: TRBJ2-5
CDR3 protein: CATSDSMETQYF
CDR3 DNA: TGTGCCACCAGTGATTCAATGGAGACCCAGTACTTC

clone size: -
D gene: -
CDR3 length: 14
V gene: TRBV6-5
J gene: TRBJ2-5
CDR3 protein: CASSPRTDQETQYF
CDR3 DNA: TGTGCCAGCAGCCCCCGGACAGACCAAGAGACCCAGTACTTC

clone size: -
D gene: -
CDR3 length: 15
V gene: TRBV19
J gene: TRBJ1-6
CDR3 protein: CASRGDHRDNSPLHF
CDR3 DNA: TGTGCCAGCCGGGGGGACCACAGGGACAATTCACCCCTCCACTTT

clone size: -
D gene: TRBD2
CDR3 length: 15
V gene: TRBV11-3
J gene: TRBJ2-5
CDR3 protein: CASSLGAGGYETQYF
CDR3 DNA: TGTGCCAGCAGCTTAGGAGCGGGAGGTTACGAGACCCAGTACTTC

clone size: few
D gene: -
CDR3 length: 16
V gene: TRBV12-5
J gene: TRBJ2-2
CDR3 protein: CASGLETGSLTGELFF
CDR3 DNA: TGTGCTAGTGGTTTGGAAACAGGGTCGCTCACCGGGGAGCTGTTTTTT

clone size: -
D gene: TRBD2
CDR3 length: 16
V gene: TRBV24-1
J gene: TRBJ2-1
CDR3 protein: CATSDPGLAGGYEQFF
CDR3 DNA: TGTGCCACCAGTGATCCCGGACTAGCGGGGGGGTATGAGCAGTTCTTC

clone size: -
D gene: TRBD1
CDR3 length: 14
V gene: TRBV19
J gene: TRBJ1-3
CDR3 protein: CASSRTGPGNTIYF
CDR3 DNA: TGTGCCAGTAGTAGGACAGGCCCAGGAAACACCATATATTTT

clone size: -
D gene: -
CDR3 length: 13
V gene: TRBV3-1/TRBV3-2
J gene: TRBJ1-6
CDR3 protein: CASSQSNGSPLHF
CDR3 DNA: TGTGCCAGCAGCCAAAGCAATGGTTCACCCCTCCACTTT

clone size: -
D gene: -
CDR3 length: 17
V gene: TRBV24-1
J gene: TRBJ2-5
CDR3 protein: CATSDSTTFGDQETQYF
CDR3 DNA: TGTGCCACCAGTGATTCTACAACCTTCGGGGACCAAGAGACCCAGTACTTC

clone size: -
D gene: TRBD1
CDR3 length: 21
V gene: TRBV18
J gene: TRBJ2-3
CDR3 protein: CASSLTGGAGLVPTGTDTQYF
CDR3 DNA: TGTGCCAGCTCACTGACAGGGGGCGCGGGGCTAGTCCCGACGGGCACAGATACGCAGTATTTT

clone size: -
D gene: -
CDR3 length: 14
V gene: TRBV14
J gene: TRBJ1-4
CDR3 protein: CASSQGRLNEKLFF
CDR3 DNA: TGTGCCAGCAGCCAAGGCCGGTTGAATGAAAAACTGTTTTTT

clone size: -
D gene: TRBD2
CDR3 length: 21
V gene: TRBV3-1/TRBV3-2
J gene: TRBJ2-1
CDR3 protein: CASSQGTLGGGPAPWVNEQFF
CDR3 DNA: TGTGCCAGCAGCCAAGGAACTCTCGGGGGGGGGCCAGCTCCATGGGTCAATGAGCAGTTCTTC

clone size: -
D gene: -
CDR3 length: 16
V gene: TRBV9
J gene: TRBJ1-2
CDR3 protein: CASSAALLGANYGYTF
CDR3 DNA: TGTGCCAGCAGCGCAGCGCTGCTCGGAGCTAACTATGGCTACACCTTC

clone size: -
D gene: -
CDR3 length: 17
V gene: TRBV30
J gene: TRBJ1-6
CDR3 protein: CAWRGGRTSSYNSPLHF
CDR3 DNA: TGTGCCTGGAGGGGTGGGCGTACGAGCTCCTATAATTCACCCCTCCACTTT

clone size: few
D gene: TRBD1
CDR3 length: 17
V gene: TRBV7-8
J gene: TRBJ1-5
CDR3 protein: CASSPTHVRGANQPQHF
CDR3 DNA: TGTGCCAGCAGCCCAACCCACGTCAGGGGGGCGAATCAGCCCCAGCATTTT

clone size: -
D gene: TRBD1
CDR3 length: 15
V gene: TRBV6-2/TRBV6-3
J gene: TRBJ1-1
CDR3 protein: CASSYQDLRGNEAFF
CDR3 DNA: TGTGCCAGCAGTTACCAGGACCTCAGGGGGAATGAAGCTTTCTTT

clone size: -
D gene: TRBD1
CDR3 length: 15
V gene: TRBV5-1
J gene: TRBJ1-1
CDR3 protein: CASSLEGTERIEAFF
CDR3 DNA: TGCGCCAGCAGCTTGGAGGGGACAGAGAGAATTGAAGCTTTCTTT

clone size: -
D gene: TRBD1
CDR3 length: 14
V gene: TRBV5-1
J gene: TRBJ2-2
CDR3 protein: CASSDGTGIGELFF
CDR3 DNA: TGCGCCAGCAGCGACGGGACAGGGATCGGGGAGCTGTTTTTT

clone size: -
D gene: TRBD1
CDR3 length: 14
V gene: TRBV27
J gene: TRBJ2-1
CDR3 protein: CASSPQGIYNEQFF
CDR3 DNA: TGTGCCAGCAGTCCACAGGGGATCTACAATGAGCAGTTCTTC

clone size: -
D gene: -
CDR3 length: 13
V gene: TRBV7-3
J gene: TRBJ2-3
CDR3 protein: CASSLHNSDTQYF
CDR3 DNA: TGTGCCAGCAGCTTACATAACTCAGATACGCAGTATTTT

clone size: once
D gene: -
CDR3 length: 16
V gene: TRBV18
J gene: TRBJ1-3
CDR3 protein: CASSPQGTDSGNTIYF
CDR3 DNA: TGTGCCAGCTCACCACAGGGGACTGACTCTGGAAACACCATATATTTT

clone size: -
D gene: TRBD2
CDR3 length: 16
V gene: TRBV3-1/TRBV3-2
J gene: TRBJ2-5
CDR3 protein: CASSQGPSGLKETQYF
CDR3 DNA: TGTGCCAGCAGCCAGGGTCCTAGCGGACTTAAAGAGACCCAGTACTTC

clone size: -
D gene: -
CDR3 length: 13
V gene: TRBV11-2
J gene: TRBJ2-5
CDR3 protein: CASMQGLQETQYF
CDR3 DNA: TGTGCCAGCATGCAGGGGCTCCAAGAGACCCAGTACTTC